The 18 T cell receptor beta chains below come from one sample, sequenced in a study of blood T cell repertoires in COVID-19. The method was immunoSEQ multiplex PCR; TCRdb's version includes in-frame clones alone and lacks a portion of them. The repertoire holds tens of thousands of clones, 89% seen once, with roughly 45% in the top ten. The specimen was peripheral blood. These receptor sequences come from a woman aged 55-70 years with COVID-19, enrolled during active disease.

The gene calls are TRBV5-8 and TRBJ2-1; 9 bases fit TRBD2. Germline V gene data show CDR1 as SGHTS and CDR2 as YDEGEE. This CDR3 spans 15 amino acids. The J segment lost 4 bases and the V segment lost 7 bases, leaving 9 bases of the junction unmatched. CDR3 residues: CASSWGSGGYNEQFF. CDR3 DNA sequence: TGTGCCAGCTCCTGGGGTAGCGGGGGTTACAATGAGCAGTTCTTC. Complete variable domain (other parts from reference TRBV5-8 and TRBJ2-1): EAGVTQSPTHLIKTRGQQATLRCSPISGHTSVYWYQQALGLGLQFLLWYDEGEERNRGNFPPRFSGRQFPNYSSELNVNALELEDSALYLCASSWGSGGYNEQFFGPGTRLTVL.

The chain combines TRBV9 with TRBJ2-3; TRBD2 agrees at 7 bases. CDR3 length: 16 amino acids. J lost 0 bases, V lost 3 bases, and 7 bases had no gene match. Per the germline V gene, CDR1 is SGDLS and CDR2 is YYNGEE. The CDR3, as DNA: TGTGCCAGCAGCGCTCTAGCGGTAACTAGCACAGATACGCAGTATTTT. This translates into CASSALAVTSTDTQYF.

Here the CDR3 reads CAQTGTSGTDTQYF. CDR3 DNA sequence: TGTGCCCAGACCGGGACTAGCGGGACAGATACGCAGTATTTT. The chain uses TRBV30 and TRBJ2-3; 12 bases agree with TRBD2. After removal of 8 bases from V and 3 bases from J, the junction contained 6 bases not matched to a gene. CDR3 size: 14 residues. Germline lookup yields CDR1 GTSNPN and CDR2 SVGIG (reference sequence).

V gene TRBV20-1 combines with J gene TRBJ2-6; D gene uncertain. This CDR3 region has 14 residues. The V gene lost 3 bases and the J gene lost 3 bases, with 9 bases spanning the gap. Per the germline V gene, CDR1 is DFQATT and CDR2 is SNEGSKA (reference sequence). Written as DNA, the CDR3 is TGCAGTGCTAGTCCCCTCCTTGGGGCCAACGTCCTGACTTTC. It is translated as CSASPLLGANVLTF.

CDR3 residues: CASSPGTGYEQYF. The CDR3 DNA follows: TGTGCCAGCAGTCCCGGGACAGGCTACGAGCAGTACTTC. The chain joins TRBV27 to TRBJ2-7; 8 nucleotides line up with TRBD1. The CDR3 extends over 13 amino acids. Losses at the gene ends were 5 bases for V and 3 bases for J; bases not matched to a gene: 3. The germline CDR1 and CDR2 sequences are MNHEY and SMNVEV (reference sequence).

The chain joins TRBV6-5 to TRBJ2-7; 10 bases line up with TRBD1. This CDR3 contains 15 residues. Per the germline V gene, CDR1 is MNHEY and CDR2 is SVGAGI. V lost 2 bases and J lost 3; bases outside the gene matches: 4. As DNA, the CDR3 is TGTGCCAGCAGTTACGGGGGACAGGGGATCTACGAGCAGTACTTC. Residues: CASSYGGQGIYEQYF.

This clone was counted a single time. J is TRBJ2-7 and V is TRBV24-1, with 7 positions matching TRBD1. Germline CDR1 is KGHDR and CDR2 is SFDVKD. The junction had 13 bases not matched to a gene; V was cut back by 5 bases and J by 1 base. The CDR3 contains 17 residues. Here the CDR3 DNA reads TGTGCCACCAGTGCTGGCCACAGGGGTTCAGTGTCCTACGAGCAGTACTTC. This gives the protein CATSAGHRGSVSYEQYF.

The V and J genes are TRBV5-5 and TRBJ1-2; 7 bases fit TRBD1. The V and J ends lost 4 bases and 1 base, in that order; junction bases with no gene match: 7. The CDR3 totals 15 residues. Germline V lookup: CDR1 SGHKS, CDR2 YYEKEE (reference sequence). Here the CDR3 DNA reads TGTGCCAGCAGCCCCCTGACAGGGATTAACTATGGCTACACCTTC. Protein: CASSPLTGINYGYTF.

This chain joins TRBV6-2 or TRBV6-3 and TRBJ1-4; D might be TRBD1 (5 bases). The CDR3 is 15 residues long. CDR1 and CDR2 from the germline V gene are MNHEY and SVGEGT. Between the trimmed V and J ends, which lost 4 bases and 0 bases, there was a span of 9 bases. CDR3 in amino acids: CASSSKTATNEKLFF. The CDR3 region has the DNA TGTGCCAGCAGTTCTAAGACAGCAACTAATGAAAAACTGTTTTTT.

This clone is a singleton in its sample. This chain links TRBV7-8 with TRBJ1-6, with D possibly matching TRBD1 (6 bases). The CDR3 sequence is 15 residues long. With 3 bases removed from V and 3 bases from J, the gap between germline ends came to 9 bases. The V gene's germline CDR1 is SGHVS and CDR2 FQNEAQ. CDR3 bases: TGTGCCAGCAGCTTTGACAGGATCTATAATTCACCCCTCCACTTT. Protein: CASSFDRIYNSPLHF.

V usage is TRBV7-4 and J usage is TRBJ2-2, with D possibly TRBD2 on 5 matching bases. This CDR3 has 16 amino acids. The V end was cut by 4 bases, the J end by 6 bases, with 18 bases between. Germline CDR1 reads SGHVT; CDR2 reads SQSDAQ. The CDR3: CASSSGRARGPGELFF. CDR3 nucleotide sequence: TGTGCCAGCAGCTCTGGGCGGGCCCGAGGGCCCGGGGAGCTGTTTTTT.

V gene TRBV5-4 combines with J gene TRBJ1-2; maybe TRBD1 (5 bases). CDR1 and CDR2 from the germline V gene are SGHNT and YYREEE (reference sequence). CDR3 length: 14 residues. Deletions cut 2 bases from V and 8 bases from J, with 16 bases between. CDR3 in DNA: TGTGCCAGCAGCTTAGCGGGGCCTTCTAGAGGCTACACCTTC. Amino acid sequence: CASSLAGPSRGYTF.

The chain links TRBV28 to TRBJ1-5; perhaps TRBD1 as D (6 bases). This CDR3 is built from 12 residues. Trimming took 10 bases from V and 4 from J, leaving 11 bases between them. Looked up from germline, CDR1 is MDHEN and CDR2 is SYDVKM. The CDR3 DNA sequence: TGTGCCATAAGACAGGCTAATCAGCCCCAGCATTTT. It yields the protein CAIRQANQPQHF.

The chain is built from TRBV4-3 and TRBJ1-2; 7 bases agree with TRBD1. Germline lookup yields CDR1 LGHNA and CDR2 YSLEER. The length of the CDR3 is 17 residues. V trimming: 0 bases; J trimming: 4 bases; junction bases outside the gene matches: 11. CDR3 sequence (DNA): TGCGCCAGCAGCCAAGATCGGCCAGGGGGTTTCGTCTATGGCTACACCTTC. Translated, it gives CASSQDRPGGFVYGYTF.

The chain employs TRBV12-3 or TRBV12-4 and TRBJ2-1, with 8 bases that match TRBD2. This CDR3 is built from 12 residues. V trimming: 5 bases; J trimming: 9 bases; junction bases outside the gene matches: 3. The CDR3 DNA is TGTGCCAGCAGTGGACTAGCAGGTGAGCAGTTCTTC. It is translated as CASSGLAGEQFF.

This chain links TRBV2 with TRBJ2-1, with 7 bases aligning to TRBD1. The V gene's germline CDR1 is SNHLY and CDR2 FYNNEI. The V gene end was trimmed by 4 bases and the J gene end by 0 bases; junction bases not matched to a gene: 9. This CDR3 has 17 residues. CDR3 DNA: TGTGCCAGCAGTGGACAGGGTCAACGAAGCTCCTACAATGAGCAGTTCTTC. It encodes CASSGQGQRSSYNEQFF. Complete variable domain (other parts from reference TRBV2 and TRBJ2-1): EPEVTQTPSHQVTQMGQEVILRCVPISNHLYFYWYRQILGQKVEFLVSFYNNEISEKSEIFDDQFSVERPDGSNFTLKIRSTKLEDSAMYFCASSGQGQRSSYNEQFFGPGTRLTVL.

This chain links TRBV7-9 with TRBJ2-1, with TRBD1 as a possible D gene (6 bases). The CDR3 totals 14 residues. Germline loops: CDR1 SEHNR, CDR2 FQNEAQ (reference sequence). With 5 bases removed from V and 3 bases from J, the gap between germline ends came to 11 bases. The CDR3 DNA reads TGTGCCAGCAGCCAGGACAGCTTCTACAATGAGCAGTTCTTC. It translates to CASSQDSFYNEQFF.

The chain combines TRBV10-3 with TRBJ2-2; the match to TRBD1 covers 8 bases. CDR1 is ENHRY, CDR2 SYGVKD, per germline. CDR3 length: 12 residues. J lost 4 bases, V lost 8 bases, and 0 bases had no gene match. CDR3 bases: TGTGCCATCGGGACAGGCACCGGGGAGCTGTTTTTT. Protein sequence: CAIGTGTGELFF.